One and the same sample provided the 18 T cell receptor beta chains below, sequenced in a study of blood T cell repertoires in COVID-19. Produced via immunoSEQ multiplex PCR; TCRdb's table is partial and in-frame only. In the table there are about 230,000 clones, 83% of which are singletons. The sequencing input was peripheral blood. The receptors were gathered from a woman between 65 and 79 years old with active or convalescent COVID-19.

The chain joins TRBV10-1 to TRBJ1-5; D gene ambiguous. V dropped 3 bases and J dropped 6 bases, with 9 bases sitting between them. The CDR3 is made up of 13 amino acids. Germline V CDR1 and CDR2: WNHNN, SYGVQD (reference sequence). CDR3 amino acids: CASSDSGSQPQHF. The CDR3 coding sequence is TGCGCCAGCAGTGACTCGGGTTCTCAGCCCCAGCATTTT.

The chain carries TRBV5-1 and TRBJ1-2; D is possibly TRBD1 (6 bases). Germline V gene sequence: CDR1 SGHRS, CDR2 YFSETQ. The CDR3 consists of 13 residues. The V gene lost 5 bases and the J gene lost 4 bases, with 12 bases spanning the gap. Written as DNA, the CDR3 is TGCGCCAGCAGTCCCGGGACAAGCTATGGCTACACCTTC. This translates into CASSPGTSYGYTF.

The V gene is TRBV29-1, the J gene TRBJ1-5, with D possibly matching TRBD1 (5 bases). Germline V gives CDR1 SQVTM, CDR2 ANQGSEA. Trimming left V 5 bases short and J 0 bases short, with 14 bases between. The CDR3 is made up of 15 amino acids. The CDR3 DNA reads TGCAGCGTTTTATTGACAGTAGATAGCAATCAGCCCCAGCATTTT. Residues: CSVLLTVDSNQPQHF. Looking up the rest from reference TRBV29-1 and TRBJ1-5 gives the full variable domain: SAVISQKPSRDICQRGTSLTIQCQVDSQVTMMFWYRQQPGQSLTLIATANQGSEATYESGFVIDKFPISRPNLTFSTLTVSNMSPEDSSIYLCSVLLTVDSNQPQHFGDGTRLSIL.

The V gene is TRBV2, the J gene TRBJ2-1; 10 bases match TRBD2. Germline CDR1 reads SNHLY; CDR2 reads FYNNEI. The ends lost 5 bases at V and 6 bases at J; junction bases unmatched: 10. The CDR3 is made up of 16 amino acids. Written as DNA, the CDR3 is TGTGCCAGCAGTCCTCTCCTAGCGGGAGAAGCCAATGAGCAGTTCTTC. This encodes CASSPLLAGEANEQFF.

The genes are TRBV11-1 and TRBJ2-7, with D tentatively TRBD2 (6 bases). V lost 8 bases and J 6 bases, leaving 14 bases between the germline ends. Germline values: CDR1 SGHAT, CDR2 FQDESV (reference sequence). The CDR3 is 12 residues long. In nucleotides, the CDR3 is TGTGCCAGCCGTGGGCAGGGAGGCGAGCAGTACTTC. Residues: CASRGQGGEQYF. Full variable domain (remainder filled in from reference TRBV11-1 and TRBJ2-7): EAEVAQSPRYKITEKSQAVAFWCDPISGHATLYWYRQILGQGPELLVQFQDESVVDDSQLPKDRFSAERLKGVDSTLKIQPAELGDSAMYLCASRGQGGEQYFGPGTRLTVT.

This clone was seen only once. The V call is TRBV5-1, the J call TRBJ2-5; 7 bases align to TRBD2. Trimming removed 6 bases from V and 5 bases from J; junction bases left unmatched: 7. Germline V CDR1 and CDR2: SGHRS, YFSETQ. This CDR3 spans 13 amino acids. DNA of the CDR3: TGCGCCAGCACCAGGGACGGGGGGGAGACCCAGTACTTC. It specifies CASTRDGGETQYF.

The chain is built from TRBV7-9 and TRBJ2-5; D remains unclear. Germline assignment: CDR1 SEHNR and CDR2 FQNEAQ (reference sequence). Trimming shortened V by 0 bases and J by 3 bases, and 17 bases separated the two germline ends. The CDR3 runs 17 residues. This chain's CDR3 is CASSLASRLGVEETQYF. DNA of the CDR3: TGTGCCAGCAGCTTAGCGTCTAGGCTCGGTGTCGAAGAGACCCAGTACTTC.

This clone has only one observation. The chain recombines TRBV3-1 (or the pseudogene TRBV3-2) with TRBJ2-3; 12 bases fit TRBD2. Germline values: CDR1 LGHDT, CDR2 YNNKEL (reference sequence). Trimming removed 2 bases from V and 6 bases from J; junction bases left unmatched: 9. The CDR3 runs to 17 residues. In DNA, the CDR3 is TGTGCCAGCAGCCAATGGCTAGCGGGAGGGCCCAGCGATACGCAGTATTTT. Translating gives CASSQWLAGGPSDTQYF.

The chain is built from TRBV7-3 and TRBJ2-3, with 9 bases lining up with TRBD2. Trimming cost V 5 bases and J 6 bases; bases outside gene matches: 6. This CDR3 region has 14 residues. Germline CDR1 is SGHTA and CDR2 is FQGTGA. The CDR3 loop reads CASSPGLASDTQYF. The DNA of the CDR3 is TGTGCCAGCAGCCCGGGACTAGCCAGCGATACGCAGTATTTT.

This clone was detected a few times. J is TRBJ2-5 and V is TRBV10-3; the match to TRBD1 covers 11 bases. CDR3 length: 15 residues. From germline, CDR1 is ENHRY and CDR2 SYGVKD. The V segment lost 2 bases and the J segment 2 bases; nucleotides outside the gene matches: 1. DNA for the CDR3: TGTGCCATCAGTGAGGGACAGGGGGCTCAAGAGACCCAGTACTTC. Its protein is CAISEGQGAQETQYF.

V and J are TRBV19 and TRBJ1-1; 9 bases agree with TRBD1. Germline V gives CDR1 LNHDA, CDR2 SQIVND (reference sequence). The CDR3 length is 15 residues. V was clipped by 1 base and J by 5 bases; unmatched bases: 5. CDR3 in DNA: TGTGCCAGTAGTATAGTACAGGGGGCTCGGACTGAAGCTTTCTTT. This codes for CASSIVQGARTEAFF.

The chain employs TRBV6-2 or TRBV6-3 and TRBJ1-5, with 9 positions matching TRBD1. CDR3 length: 15 residues. The germline CDR1 and CDR2 sequences are MNHEY and SVGEGT. The ends lost 0 bases at V and 5 bases at J; junction bases unmatched: 2. The CDR3 DNA reads TGTGCCAGCAGTTACTCGGGGACAGGGTATCAGCCCCAGCATTTT. Residues: CASSYSGTGYQPQHF.

The rearrangement joins TRBV7-3 to TRBJ1-2, with D possibly being TRBD1 (5 bases). V was trimmed by 5 bases and J by 7 bases, leaving 17 bases between them. Germline V gene data show CDR1 as SGHTA and CDR2 as FQGTGA. The CDR3 length is 14 residues. In DNA form, the CDR3 reads TGTGCCAGCAGCATTCCGGGGGATATCTCTGGCTACACCTTC. The encoded protein is CASSIPGDISGYTF.

The V and J genes are TRBV18 and TRBJ1-5; no reliable D call. Germline V gives CDR1 KGHSH, CDR2 LQKENI. The CDR3 totals 14 residues. Trimming pared 4 bases from V and 5 bases from J, leaving 12 bases between. The CDR3 nucleotides read TGTGCCAGCTCACGATTGGAGGAAGATCAGCCCCAGCATTTT. Its protein product is CASSRLEEDQPQHF.

The gene calls are TRBV7-9 and TRBJ1-6; a possible D gene is TRBD1 (6 bases). The CDR3 loop spans 14 amino acids. Germline V gives CDR1 SEHNR, CDR2 FQNEAQ (reference sequence). Trimming cost V 4 bases and J 7 bases, with 11 bases left between them. The CDR3 coding sequence is TGTGCCAGCAGCTCGGACAGAGGGAATTCACCCCTCCACTTT. Its translation is CASSSDRGNSPLHF.

The rearrangement links TRBV7-9 to TRBJ2-1; D remains unclear. There are 13 residues in the CDR3. Between the trimmed V and J ends, which lost 3 bases and 9 bases, there was a span of 12 bases. Germline values: CDR1 SEHNR, CDR2 FQNEAQ (reference sequence). The CDR3 loop reads CASSFGLTAEQFF. CDR3 nucleotide sequence: TGTGCCAGCAGCTTTGGGCTTACGGCTGAGCAGTTCTTC.

The genes are TRBV6-5 and TRBJ2-7, with a tentative D call TRBD1 (6 bases). This CDR3 contains 14 residues. Per the germline V gene, CDR1 is MNHEY and CDR2 is SVGAGI. The germline V and J ends were trimmed by 8 bases and 0 bases, with 14 bases remaining between them. CDR3 DNA sequence: TGTGCCAGCCGCTCGGACAGTTTCTCCTACGAGCAGTACTTC. Protein product: CASRSDSFSYEQYF.

The chain joins TRBV6-5 to TRBJ1-2, with TRBD1 as a possible D gene (6 bases). V was trimmed by 10 bases and J by 4 bases, leaving 19 bases between them. Germline CDR1 reads MNHEY; CDR2 reads SVGAGI. The CDR3 contains 14 residues. The CDR3 sequence: CATKTDRWGYGYTF. The DNA of the CDR3 is TGTGCCACCAAAACTGACAGGTGGGGCTATGGCTACACCTTC.